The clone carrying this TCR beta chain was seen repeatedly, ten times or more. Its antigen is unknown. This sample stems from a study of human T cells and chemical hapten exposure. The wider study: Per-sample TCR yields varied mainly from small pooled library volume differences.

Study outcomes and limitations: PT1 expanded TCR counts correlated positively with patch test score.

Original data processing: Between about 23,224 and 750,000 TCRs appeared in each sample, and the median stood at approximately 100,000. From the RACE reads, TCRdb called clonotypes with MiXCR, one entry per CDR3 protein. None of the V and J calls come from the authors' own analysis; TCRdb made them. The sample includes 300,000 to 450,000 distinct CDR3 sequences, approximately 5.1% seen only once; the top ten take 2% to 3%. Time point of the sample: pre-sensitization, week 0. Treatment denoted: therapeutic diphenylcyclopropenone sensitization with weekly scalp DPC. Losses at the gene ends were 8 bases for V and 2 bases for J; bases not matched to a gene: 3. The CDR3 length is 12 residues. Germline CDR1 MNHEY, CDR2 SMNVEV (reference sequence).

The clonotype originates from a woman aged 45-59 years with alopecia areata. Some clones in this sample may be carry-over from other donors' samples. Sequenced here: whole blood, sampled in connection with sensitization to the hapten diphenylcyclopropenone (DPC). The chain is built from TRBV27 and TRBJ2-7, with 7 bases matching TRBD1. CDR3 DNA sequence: TGTGCCAGCGCTACAGGGGCCTACGAGCAGTACTTC. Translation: CASATGAYEQYF.